Described below is a single T cell receptor (beta chain) sequence and its context. The junction does not match germline at one end; this may be a read error. The study ran its PCR with 60 Vbeta and 13 Jbeta primers. Clones were read by immunoSEQ multiplex PCR, and TCRdb kept only the in-frame ones, dropping some. The top ten hold 1.5% of the sample, which has about 120,000 clones, roughly 80% seen once. This specimen belongs to a study of cytomegalovirus exposure and HLA in healthy donors. Germline V CDR1 and CDR2: SGDLS, YYNGEE. The CDR3 totals 16 residues. Input material: PBMCs. V gene TRBV9 combines with J gene TRBJ1-4, with TRBD1 matching over 7 bases. This TCR came from a woman aged 18-29 years in good health and CMV-seronegative. The CDR3 nucleotides read TGTGCCAGCAGAGCAGAATCCGGGACAGAAAATGAAGAACTGTTTTTT. Its protein product is CASRAESGTENEELFF.